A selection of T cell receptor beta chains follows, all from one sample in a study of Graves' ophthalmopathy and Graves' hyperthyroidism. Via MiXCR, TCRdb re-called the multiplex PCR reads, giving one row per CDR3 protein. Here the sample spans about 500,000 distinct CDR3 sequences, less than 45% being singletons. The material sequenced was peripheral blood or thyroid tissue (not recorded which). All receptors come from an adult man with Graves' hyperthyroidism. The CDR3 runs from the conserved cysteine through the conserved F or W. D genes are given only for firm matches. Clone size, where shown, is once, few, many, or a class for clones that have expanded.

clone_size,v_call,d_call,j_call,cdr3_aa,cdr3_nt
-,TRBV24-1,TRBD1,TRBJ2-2,CATSETGGNTGELFF,TGTGCCACCAGTGAAACAGGGGGGAACACCGGGGAGCTGTTTTTT
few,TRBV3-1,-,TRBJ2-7,CASSRVNSYEQYF,TGTGCCAGCAGCCGTGTAAACTCCTACGAGCAGTACTTC
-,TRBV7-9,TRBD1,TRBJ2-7,CAIWDRRYEQYF,TGTGCCATATGGGACAGACGCTACGAGCAGTACTTC
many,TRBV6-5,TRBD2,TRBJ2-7,CASREQLAGAYEQYF,TGTGCCAGCAGGGAACAACTAGCGGGGGCCTACGAGCAGTACTTC
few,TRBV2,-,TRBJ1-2,CASRGRGYTF,TGTGCCAGCAGGGGACGGGGCTACACCTTC
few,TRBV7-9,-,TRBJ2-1,CASSLSQGRNEQFF,TGTGCCAGCAGCTTATCGCAGGGGCGAAATGAGCAGTTCTTC
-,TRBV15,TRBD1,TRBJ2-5,CATSRAGTGTQPQYF,TGTGCCACCAGCAGAGCAGGGACAGGGACGCAGCCCCAGTACTTC
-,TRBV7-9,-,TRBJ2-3,CASSLGATDTQYF,TGTGCCAGCAGCTTAGGTGCCACAGATACGCAGTATTTT
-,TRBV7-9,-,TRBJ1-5,CASSQEFRRGQPQHF,TGCGCCAGCAGCCAAGAGTTTCGTAGGGGTCAGCCCCAGCATTTT
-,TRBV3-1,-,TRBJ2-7,CASSQFVGIEQYF,TGTGCCAGCAGCCAATTTGTAGGAATCGAGCAGTACTTC
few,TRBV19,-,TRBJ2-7,CASSRDPGTYEQYF,TGTGCCAGTAGCAGGGATCCCGGGACCTACGAGCAGTACTTC
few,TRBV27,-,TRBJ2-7,CASRPGPSPSYEQYF,TGTGCCAGCAGGCCGGGGCCCTCCCCGTCCTACGAGCAGTACTTC
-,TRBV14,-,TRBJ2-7,CASSQRESIPEQYF,TGTGCCAGCAGCCAACGGGAGTCGATCCCCGAGCAGTACTTC
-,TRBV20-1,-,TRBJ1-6,CSAVGGRVDQPLHF,TGCAGTGCTGTCGGGGGGAGGGTTGATCAGCCCCTCCACTTT
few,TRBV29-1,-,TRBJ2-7,CSVDWGGQSSYEQYF,TGCAGCGTCGATTGGGGTGGTCAGTCCTCCTACGAGCAGTACTTC
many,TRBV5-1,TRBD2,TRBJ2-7,CASSLTVAGALSYEQYF,TGCGCCAGCAGCTTGACGGTAGCGGGGGCGCTCTCCTACGAGCAGTACTTC
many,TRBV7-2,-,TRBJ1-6,CASSQGARAGLSYNSPLHF,TGTGCCAGCAGCCAAGGGGCTCGGGCAGGCCTCTCCTATAATTCACCCCTCCACTTT
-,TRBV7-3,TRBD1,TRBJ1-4,CASSLTGRGRLFF,TGTGCCAGCAGCTTGACAGGGAGAGGGAGACTGTTTTTT
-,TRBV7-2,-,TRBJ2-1,CASSPRREDEQFF,TGTGCCAGCAGCCCCCGGCGGGAAGATGAGCAGTTCTTC
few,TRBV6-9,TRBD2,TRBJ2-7,CASSYALSGNTYEQYF,TGTGCCAGCAGTTATGCTCTAAGCGGGAACACCTACGAGCAGTACTTC
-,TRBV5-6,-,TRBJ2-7,CASSLTQLEQYF,TGTGCCAGCAGCTTGACGCAGCTCGAGCAGTACTTC
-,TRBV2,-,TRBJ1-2,CASSERYRDGANYGYTF,TGTGCCAGCAGTGAAAGGTACAGGGACGGAGCTAACTATGGCTACACCTTC
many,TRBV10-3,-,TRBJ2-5,CAISVGGGLQETQYF,TGTGCCATCAGTGTTGGGGGAGGACTCCAAGAGACCCAGTACTTC
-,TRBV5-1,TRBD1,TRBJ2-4,CASSPGDRGTENIQYF,TGTGCCAGCAGCCCGGGGGACAGGGGGACGGAGAACATTCAGTACTTC
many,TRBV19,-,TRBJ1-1,CASSIIRGGRNTEAFF,TGTGCCAGTAGTATAATTCGGGGAGGGCGGAACACTGAAGCTTTCTTT
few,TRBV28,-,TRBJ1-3,CASSLLTTAGRGNTIYF,TGTGCCAGCAGTTTACTAACGACAGCCGGCCGAGGAAACACCATATATTTT
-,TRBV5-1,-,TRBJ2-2,CASSSTSSAVNTGELFF,TGCGCCAGCAGCTCAACTTCTAGCGCTGTGAACACCGGGGAGCTGTTTTTT
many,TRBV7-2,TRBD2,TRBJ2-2,CASSFLGGKNTGELFF,TGTGCCAGCAGCTTCTTGGGGGGGAAAAACACCGGGGAGCTGTTTTTT
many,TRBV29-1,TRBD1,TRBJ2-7,CSVEPGTGDYEQYF,TGCAGCGTTGAACCCGGGACAGGTGACTACGAGCAGTACTTC
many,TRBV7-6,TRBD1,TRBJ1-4,CASSPYGQGAGLFF,TGTGCCAGCAGCCCATACGGACAGGGCGCGGGACTGTTTTTT
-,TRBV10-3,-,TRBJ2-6,CAISAGPIGSYGANVLTF,TGTGCCATCAGTGCCGGACCGATCGGTTCCTATGGGGCCAACGTCCTGACTTTC
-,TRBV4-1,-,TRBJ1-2,CASSQDAAGDYGYTF,TGCGCCAGCAGCCAAGATGCGGCGGGGGACTATGGCTACACCTTC
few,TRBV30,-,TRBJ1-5,CAWSQGNQPQHF,TGTGCCTGGAGTCAAGGAAATCAGCCCCAGCATTTT
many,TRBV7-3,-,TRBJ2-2,CASSPTFTGELFF,TGTGCCAGCAGCCCGACTTTCACCGGGGAGCTGTTTTTT
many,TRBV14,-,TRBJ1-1,CASSQELRHPNTNTEAFF,TGTGCCAGCAGCCAAGAACTCAGACACCCGAATACGAACACTGAAGCTTTCTTT
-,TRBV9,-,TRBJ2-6,CASSGRASSGANVLTF,TGTGCCAGCAGCGGCCGGGCCTCCTCTGGGGCCAACGTCCTGACTTTC
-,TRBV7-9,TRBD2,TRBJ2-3,CASSLLAGSADTQYF,TGTGCCAGCAGCTTACTAGCGGGGTCGGCAGATACGCAGTATTTT
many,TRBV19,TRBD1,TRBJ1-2,CASSIFTGGSYGYTF,TGTGCCAGTAGTATCTTTACAGGGGGCAGCTATGGCTACACCTTC
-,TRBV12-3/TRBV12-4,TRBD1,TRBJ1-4,CASSLARDRGREEKLFF,TGTGCCAGCAGTTTAGCCCGGGACAGGGGGCGCGAGGAAAAACTGTTTTTT
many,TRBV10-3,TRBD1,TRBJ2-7,CAISFPGQGIHEQYF,TGTGCCATCAGCTTTCCGGGACAGGGGATCCACGAGCAGTACTTC
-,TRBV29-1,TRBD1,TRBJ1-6,CSAGGPNSPLHF,TGCAGCGCAGGGGGTCCTAATTCACCCCTCCACTTT
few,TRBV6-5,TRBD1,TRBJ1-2,CASSSTTGYHYGYTF,TGTGCCAGCAGTTCCACGACAGGGTATCACTATGGCTACACCTTC
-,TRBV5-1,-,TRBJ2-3,CASSLASHTDTQYF,TGCGCCAGCAGCTTGGCCTCCCACACAGATACGCAGTATTTT
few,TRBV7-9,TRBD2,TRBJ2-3,CASSLGGLAVTDTQYF,TGTGCCAGCAGCCTAGGAGGACTAGCGGTCACAGATACGCAGTATTTT
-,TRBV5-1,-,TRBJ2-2,CASSPDGPDVTGELFF,TGCGCCAGCAGCCCGGACGGCCCCGATGTCACCGGGGAGCTGTTTTTT
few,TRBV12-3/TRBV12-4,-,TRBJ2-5,CASSPGQYQETQYF,TGTGCCAGCAGTCCCGGACAGTACCAAGAGACCCAGTACTTC
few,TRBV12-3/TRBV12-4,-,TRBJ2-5,CASRAVFFRDQETQYF,TGTGCCAGCAGGGCGGTGTTTTTTAGGGATCAAGAGACCCAGTACTTC
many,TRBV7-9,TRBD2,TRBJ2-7,CASSHKDPLAGGTYEQYF,TGTGCCAGCAGCCATAAGGACCCACTTGCGGGAGGTACCTACGAGCAGTACTTC
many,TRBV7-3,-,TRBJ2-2,CASSPSSVTGELFF,TGTGCCAGCAGCCCATCGTCCGTGACCGGGGAGCTGTTTTTT
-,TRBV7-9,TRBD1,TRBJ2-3,CAGSLPDTGDSLSDTQYF,TGTGCCGGCAGCTTACCAGACACAGGGGATTCCTTGTCCGATACGCAGTATTTT
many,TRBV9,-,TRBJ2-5,CASSAGSVTRETQYF,TGTGCCAGCAGCGCCGGAAGCGTTACCCGAGAGACCCAGTACTTC
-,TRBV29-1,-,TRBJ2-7,CSVAGRQTYEQYF,TGCAGCGTTGCCGGACGGCAGACCTACGAGCAGTACTTC
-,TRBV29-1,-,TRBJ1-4,CSVSAGGPGAEKLFF,TGCAGCGTGTCGGCGGGGGGCCCAGGGGCCGAAAAACTGTTTTTT